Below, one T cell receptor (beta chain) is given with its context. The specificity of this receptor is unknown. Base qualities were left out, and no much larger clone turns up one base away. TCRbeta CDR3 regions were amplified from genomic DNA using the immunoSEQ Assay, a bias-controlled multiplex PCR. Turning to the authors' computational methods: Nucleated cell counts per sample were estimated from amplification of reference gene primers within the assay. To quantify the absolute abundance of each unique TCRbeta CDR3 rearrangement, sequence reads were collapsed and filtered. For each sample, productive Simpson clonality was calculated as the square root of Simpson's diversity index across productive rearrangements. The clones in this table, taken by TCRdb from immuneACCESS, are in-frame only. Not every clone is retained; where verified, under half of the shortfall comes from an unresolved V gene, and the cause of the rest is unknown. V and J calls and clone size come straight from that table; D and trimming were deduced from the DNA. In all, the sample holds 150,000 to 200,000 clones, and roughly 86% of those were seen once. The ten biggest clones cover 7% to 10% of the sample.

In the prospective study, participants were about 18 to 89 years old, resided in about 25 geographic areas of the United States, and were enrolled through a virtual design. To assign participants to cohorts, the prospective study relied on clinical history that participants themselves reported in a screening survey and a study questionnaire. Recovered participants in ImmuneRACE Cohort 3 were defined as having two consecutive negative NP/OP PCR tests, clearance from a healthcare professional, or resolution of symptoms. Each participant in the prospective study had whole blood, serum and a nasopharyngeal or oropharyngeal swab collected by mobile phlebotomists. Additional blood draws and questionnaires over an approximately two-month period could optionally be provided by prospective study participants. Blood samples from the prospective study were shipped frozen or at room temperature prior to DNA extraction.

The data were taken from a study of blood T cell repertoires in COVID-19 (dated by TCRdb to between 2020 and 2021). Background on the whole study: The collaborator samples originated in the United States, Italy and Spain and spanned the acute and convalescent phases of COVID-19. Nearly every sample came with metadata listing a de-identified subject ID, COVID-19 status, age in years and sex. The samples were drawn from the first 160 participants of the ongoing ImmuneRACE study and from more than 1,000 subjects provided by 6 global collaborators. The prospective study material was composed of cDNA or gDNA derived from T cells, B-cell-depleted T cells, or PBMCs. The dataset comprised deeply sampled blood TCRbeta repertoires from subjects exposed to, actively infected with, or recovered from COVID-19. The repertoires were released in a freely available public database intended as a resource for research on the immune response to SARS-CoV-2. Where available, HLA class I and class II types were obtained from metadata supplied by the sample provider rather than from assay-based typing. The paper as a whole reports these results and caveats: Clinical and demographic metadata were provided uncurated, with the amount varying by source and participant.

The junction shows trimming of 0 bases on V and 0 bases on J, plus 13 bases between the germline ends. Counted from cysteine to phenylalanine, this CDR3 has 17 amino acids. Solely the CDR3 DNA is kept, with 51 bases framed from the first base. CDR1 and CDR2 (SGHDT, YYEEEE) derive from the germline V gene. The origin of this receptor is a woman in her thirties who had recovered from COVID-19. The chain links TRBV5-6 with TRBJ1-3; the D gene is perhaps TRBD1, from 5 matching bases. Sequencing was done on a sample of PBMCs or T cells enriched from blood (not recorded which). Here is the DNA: TGTGCCAGCAGCTTGGGAGTAGACAGCGACTCTGGAAACACCATATATTTT. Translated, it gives CASSLGVDSDSGNTIYF.